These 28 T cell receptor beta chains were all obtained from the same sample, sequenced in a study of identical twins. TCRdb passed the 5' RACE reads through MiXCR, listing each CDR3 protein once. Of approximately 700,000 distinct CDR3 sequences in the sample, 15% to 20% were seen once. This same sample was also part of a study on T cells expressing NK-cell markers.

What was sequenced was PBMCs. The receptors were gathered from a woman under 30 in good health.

The CDR3 is CASTQTGYEKLFF. In DNA, the CDR3 is TGTGCCAGCACCCAGACAGGATATGAAAAACTGTTTTTT. The V call is TRBV12-3 or TRBV12-4, the J call TRBJ1-4, with a tentative D call TRBD1 (6 bases). Trimming stripped 7 bases from V and 6 bases from J, with 12 bases between. The CDR3 loop spans 13 amino acids.

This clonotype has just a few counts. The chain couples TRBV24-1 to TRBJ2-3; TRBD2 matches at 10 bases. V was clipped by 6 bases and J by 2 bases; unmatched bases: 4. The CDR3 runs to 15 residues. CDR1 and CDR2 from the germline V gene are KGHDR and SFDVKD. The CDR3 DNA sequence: TGTGCCACCAGTCCTAGCGGGGGCCTCACAGATACGCAGTATTTT. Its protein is CATSPSGGLTDTQYF.

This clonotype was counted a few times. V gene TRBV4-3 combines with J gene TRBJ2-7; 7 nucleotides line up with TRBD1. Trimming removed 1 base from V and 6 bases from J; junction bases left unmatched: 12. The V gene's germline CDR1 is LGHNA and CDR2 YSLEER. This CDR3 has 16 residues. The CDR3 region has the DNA TGCGCCAGCAGCCAAGCAATGGGGGACAGCTCCCTCGAGCAGTACTTC. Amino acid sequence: CASSQAMGDSSLEQYF.

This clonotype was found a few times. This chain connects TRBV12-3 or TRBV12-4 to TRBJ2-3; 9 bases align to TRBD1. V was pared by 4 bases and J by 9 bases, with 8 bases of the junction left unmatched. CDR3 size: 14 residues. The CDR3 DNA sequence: TGTGCCAGCAGTTCCGACGGGACAGGGAAAACGCAGTATTTT. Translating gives CASSSDGTGKTQYF.

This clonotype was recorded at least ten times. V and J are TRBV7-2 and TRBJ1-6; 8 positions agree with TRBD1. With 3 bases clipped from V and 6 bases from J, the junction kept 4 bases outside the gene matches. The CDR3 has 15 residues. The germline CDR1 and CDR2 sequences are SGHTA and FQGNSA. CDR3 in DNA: TGTGCCAGCAGCTTGCAGGGGGCGCTTAATTCACCCCTCCACTTT. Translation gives CASSLQGALNSPLHF.

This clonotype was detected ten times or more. The CDR3 DNA reads as TGTGCCAGCAGCTTAGCTACGGGGAACACTGAAGCTTTCTTT. Translation: CASSLATGNTEAFF. The chain recombines TRBV7-8 with TRBJ1-1, with no clear D. Germline CDR1 reads SGHVS; CDR2 reads FQNEAQ. This CDR3 contains 14 residues. The germline V and J ends were trimmed by 0 bases and 1 base, with 6 bases remaining between them.

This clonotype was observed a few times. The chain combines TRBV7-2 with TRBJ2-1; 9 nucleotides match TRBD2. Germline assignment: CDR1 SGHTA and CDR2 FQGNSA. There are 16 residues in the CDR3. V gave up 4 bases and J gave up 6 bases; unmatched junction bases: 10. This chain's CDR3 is CASSSGSDSGGNEQFF. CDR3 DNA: TGTGCCAGCAGCTCTGGATCCGATAGCGGGGGCAATGAGCAGTTCTTC.

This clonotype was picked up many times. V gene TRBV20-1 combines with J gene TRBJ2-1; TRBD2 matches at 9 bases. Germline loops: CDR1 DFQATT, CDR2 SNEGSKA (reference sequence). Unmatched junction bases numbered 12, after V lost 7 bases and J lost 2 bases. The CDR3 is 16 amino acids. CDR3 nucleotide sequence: TGCAGTGTCCATGCGGGAGGGGGCCCTACCTACAATGAGCAGTTCTTC. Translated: CSVHAGGGPTYNEQFF.

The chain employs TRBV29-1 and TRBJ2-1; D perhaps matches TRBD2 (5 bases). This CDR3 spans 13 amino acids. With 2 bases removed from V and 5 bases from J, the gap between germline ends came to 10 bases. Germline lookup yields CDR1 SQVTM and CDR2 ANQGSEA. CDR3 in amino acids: CSVERGSHNEQFF. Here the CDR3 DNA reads TGCAGCGTTGAACGAGGGTCCCACAATGAGCAGTTCTTC.

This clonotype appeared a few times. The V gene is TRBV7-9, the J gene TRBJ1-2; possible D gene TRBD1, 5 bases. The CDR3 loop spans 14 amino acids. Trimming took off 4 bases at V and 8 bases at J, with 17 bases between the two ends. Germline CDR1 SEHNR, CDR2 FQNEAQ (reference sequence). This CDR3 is CASSSHGGNGGYTF. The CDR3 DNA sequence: TGTGCCAGCAGCTCCCATGGGGGGAACGGGGGCTACACCTTC.

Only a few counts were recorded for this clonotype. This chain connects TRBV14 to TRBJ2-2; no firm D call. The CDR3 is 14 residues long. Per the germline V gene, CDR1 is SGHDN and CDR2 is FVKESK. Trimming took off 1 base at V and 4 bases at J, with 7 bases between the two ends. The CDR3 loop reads CASSQARSTGELFF. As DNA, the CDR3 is TGTGCCAGCAGCCAAGCAAGATCCACCGGGGAGCTGTTTTTT.

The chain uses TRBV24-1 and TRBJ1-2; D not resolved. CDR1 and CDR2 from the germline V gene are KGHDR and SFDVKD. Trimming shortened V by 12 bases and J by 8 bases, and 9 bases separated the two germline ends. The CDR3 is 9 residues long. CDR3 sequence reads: CAEIRGYTF. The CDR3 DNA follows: TGTGCCGAAATCAGAGGCTACACCTTC.

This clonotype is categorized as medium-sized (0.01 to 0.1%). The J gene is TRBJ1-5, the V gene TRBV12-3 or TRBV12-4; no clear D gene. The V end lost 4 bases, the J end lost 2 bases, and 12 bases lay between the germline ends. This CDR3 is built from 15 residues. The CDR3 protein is CASSWRRAGNQPQHF. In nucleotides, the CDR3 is TGTGCCAGCAGTTGGAGAAGGGCTGGCAATCAGCCCCAGCATTTT.

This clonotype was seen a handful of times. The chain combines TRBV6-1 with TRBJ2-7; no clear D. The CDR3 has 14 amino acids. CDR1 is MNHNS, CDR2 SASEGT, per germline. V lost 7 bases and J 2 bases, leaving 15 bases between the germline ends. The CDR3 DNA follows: TGTGCCAGCACCGACGGAACTTACCCCTACGAGCAGTACTTC. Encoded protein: CASTDGTYPYEQYF.

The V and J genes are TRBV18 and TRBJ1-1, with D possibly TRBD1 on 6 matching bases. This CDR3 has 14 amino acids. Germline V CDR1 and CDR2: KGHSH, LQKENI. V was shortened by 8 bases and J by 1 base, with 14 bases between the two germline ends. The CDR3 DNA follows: TGTGCCAGCCTACCCGACAGGACGAACACTGAAGCTTTCTTT. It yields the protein CASLPDRTNTEAFF.

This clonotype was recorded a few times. The CDR3 loop is CASSREGGINQPQHF. The CDR3 bases are TGTGCCAGCAGCCGGGAGGGAGGGATCAATCAGCCCCAGCATTTT. The rearrangement joins TRBV12-3 or TRBV12-4 to TRBJ1-5, with D uncertain. This CDR3 has 15 residues. V shed 6 bases and J shed 3 bases, with 15 bases lying between them.

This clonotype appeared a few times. CDR3 bases: TGTGCCGCAACCCGGGACTACAACAAGGAGACCCAGTACTTC. It translates to CAATRDYNKETQYF. The chain uses TRBV10-3 and TRBJ2-5, with 7 bases identical to TRBD2. This CDR3 region has 14 residues. V lost 11 bases, J lost 5 bases, and 14 bases stayed unmatched. Germline-derived CDR1 and CDR2 are ENHRY and SYGVKD.

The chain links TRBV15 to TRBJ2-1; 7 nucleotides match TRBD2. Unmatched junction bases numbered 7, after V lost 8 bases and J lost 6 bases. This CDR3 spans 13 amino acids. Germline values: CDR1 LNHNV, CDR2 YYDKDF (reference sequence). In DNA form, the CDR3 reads TGTGCCACCCGAACTAGCGCAAGCAATGAGCAGTTCTTC. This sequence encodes CATRTSASNEQFF.

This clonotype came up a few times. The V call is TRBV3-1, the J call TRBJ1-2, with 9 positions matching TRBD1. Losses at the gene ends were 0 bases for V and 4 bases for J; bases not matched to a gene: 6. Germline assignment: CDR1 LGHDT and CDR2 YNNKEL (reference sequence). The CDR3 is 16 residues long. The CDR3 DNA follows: TGTGCCAGCAGCCAAGACCCCCTGGACAGGGGCTATGGCTACACCTTC. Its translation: CASSQDPLDRGYGYTF.

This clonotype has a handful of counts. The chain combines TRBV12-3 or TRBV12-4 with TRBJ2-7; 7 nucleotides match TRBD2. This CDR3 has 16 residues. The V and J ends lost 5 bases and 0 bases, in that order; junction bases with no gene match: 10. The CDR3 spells CASSPGGQRGSYEQYF. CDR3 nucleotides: TGTGCCAGCAGTCCCGGAGGCCAGCGGGGCTCCTACGAGCAGTACTTC.

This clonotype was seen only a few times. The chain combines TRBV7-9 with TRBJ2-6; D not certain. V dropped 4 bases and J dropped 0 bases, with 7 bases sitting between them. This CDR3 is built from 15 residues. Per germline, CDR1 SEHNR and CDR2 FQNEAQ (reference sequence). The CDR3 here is CASSSAHSGANVLTF. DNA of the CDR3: TGTGCCAGCAGCTCCGCACACTCTGGGGCCAACGTCCTGACTTTC.

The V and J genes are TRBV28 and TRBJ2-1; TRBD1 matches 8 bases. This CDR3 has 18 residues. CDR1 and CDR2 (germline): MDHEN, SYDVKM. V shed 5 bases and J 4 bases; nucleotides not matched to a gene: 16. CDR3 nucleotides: TGTGCCAGCAGTACCGACAGGGGAAGTAGTAGTAAGTACAATGAGCAGTTCTTC. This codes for CASSTDRGSSSKYNEQFF.

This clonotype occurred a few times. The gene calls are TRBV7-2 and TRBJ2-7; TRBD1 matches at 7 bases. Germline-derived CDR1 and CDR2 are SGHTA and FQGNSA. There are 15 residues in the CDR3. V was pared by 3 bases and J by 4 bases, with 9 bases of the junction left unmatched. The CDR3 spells CASSFTGDNPYEQYF. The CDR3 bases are TGTGCCAGCAGCTTTACAGGGGACAACCCTTACGAGCAGTACTTC.

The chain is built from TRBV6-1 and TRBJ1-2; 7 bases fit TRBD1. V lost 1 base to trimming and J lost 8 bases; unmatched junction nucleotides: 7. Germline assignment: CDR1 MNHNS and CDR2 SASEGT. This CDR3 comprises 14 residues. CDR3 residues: CASSEGTGIGGYTF. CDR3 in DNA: TGTGCCAGCAGTGAAGGGACAGGTATCGGCGGCTACACCTTC.

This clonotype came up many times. The CDR3 bases are TGCGCCAGCAGCTTGTTCGCAACGTCTGGGAATGGCTACACCTTC. This codes for CASSLFATSGNGYTF. V usage is TRBV5-1 and J usage is TRBJ1-2; D remains unclear. CDR3 length: 15 amino acids. CDR1 is SGHRS and CDR2 is YFSETQ in the germline V gene. V lost 1 base to trimming and J lost 6 bases, with 16 bases between them.

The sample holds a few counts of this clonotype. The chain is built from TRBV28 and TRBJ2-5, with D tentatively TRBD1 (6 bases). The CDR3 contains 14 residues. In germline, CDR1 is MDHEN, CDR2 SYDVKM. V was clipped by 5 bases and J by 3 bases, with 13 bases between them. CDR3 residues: CASSAGTTEETQYF. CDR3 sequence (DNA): TGTGCCAGCAGTGCCGGGACAACGGAAGAGACCCAGTACTTC. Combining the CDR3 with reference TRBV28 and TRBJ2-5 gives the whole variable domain DVKVTQSSRYLVKRTGEKVFLECVQDMDHENMFWYRQDPGLGLRLIYFSYDVKMKEKGDIPEGYSVSREKKERFSLILESASTNQTSMYLCASSAGTTEETQYFGPGTRLLVL.

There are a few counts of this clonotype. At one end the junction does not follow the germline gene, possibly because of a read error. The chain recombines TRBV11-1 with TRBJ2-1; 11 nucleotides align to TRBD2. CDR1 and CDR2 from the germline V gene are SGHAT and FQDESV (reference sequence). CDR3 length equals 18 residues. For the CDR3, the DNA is TGTGCCAGCAGTTCCACTAGCGGGAGCCGGAGCTCCAACAATGAGCAGTTCTTC. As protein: CASSSTSGSRSSNNEQFF.

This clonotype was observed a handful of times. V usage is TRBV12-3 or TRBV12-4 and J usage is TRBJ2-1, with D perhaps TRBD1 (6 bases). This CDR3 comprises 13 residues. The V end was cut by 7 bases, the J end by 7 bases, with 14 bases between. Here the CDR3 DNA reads TGTGCCAGCACCCCCACAGGGCGAAATGAGCAGTTCTTC. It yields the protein CASTPTGRNEQFF.